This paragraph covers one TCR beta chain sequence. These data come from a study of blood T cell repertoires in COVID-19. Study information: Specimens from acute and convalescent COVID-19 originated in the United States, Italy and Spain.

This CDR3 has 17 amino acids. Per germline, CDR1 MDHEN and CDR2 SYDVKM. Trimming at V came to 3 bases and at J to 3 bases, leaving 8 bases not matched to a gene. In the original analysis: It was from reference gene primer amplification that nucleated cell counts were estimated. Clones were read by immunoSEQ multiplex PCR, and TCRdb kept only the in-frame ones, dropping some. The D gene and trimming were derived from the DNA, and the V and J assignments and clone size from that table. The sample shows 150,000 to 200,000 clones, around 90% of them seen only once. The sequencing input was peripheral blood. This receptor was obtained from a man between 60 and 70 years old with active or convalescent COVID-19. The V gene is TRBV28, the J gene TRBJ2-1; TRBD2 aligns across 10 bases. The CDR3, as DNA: TGTGCCAGCAGTTTGGTAGCGGGGGGCAATATCTACAATGAGCAGTTCTTC. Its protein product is CASSLVAGGNIYNEQFF.